The sequence of this TCR beta chain was determined in a study of vaccination effects on CD4 cells after COVID-19. This table comes from immunoSEQ multiplex PCR, and its TCRdb copy is limited to in-frame clones, with some not included. The table shows about 40,000 clones, with around two thirds occurring only once. This CDR3 is built from 12 residues. V lost 3 bases to trimming and J lost 2 bases, with 5 bases between them. This clone has a handful of counts. The antigen remains undetermined. Investigators separated out CD4+ T cells once more than nine days of culture had passed. The vaccine given was either BNT162b2 or mRNA-1273, in two doses.

This material consisted of CD4+ T cells from PBMCs cultured without peptide, taken after COVID-19 vaccination. The chain is built from TRBV12-3 or TRBV12-4 and TRBJ2-7; unclear D gene. The receptor was isolated from a human donor who received a COVID-19 vaccine. CDR3 residues: CASSFRAYEQYF. CDR3 bases: TGTGCCAGCAGTTTTAGAGCCTACGAGCAGTACTTC.